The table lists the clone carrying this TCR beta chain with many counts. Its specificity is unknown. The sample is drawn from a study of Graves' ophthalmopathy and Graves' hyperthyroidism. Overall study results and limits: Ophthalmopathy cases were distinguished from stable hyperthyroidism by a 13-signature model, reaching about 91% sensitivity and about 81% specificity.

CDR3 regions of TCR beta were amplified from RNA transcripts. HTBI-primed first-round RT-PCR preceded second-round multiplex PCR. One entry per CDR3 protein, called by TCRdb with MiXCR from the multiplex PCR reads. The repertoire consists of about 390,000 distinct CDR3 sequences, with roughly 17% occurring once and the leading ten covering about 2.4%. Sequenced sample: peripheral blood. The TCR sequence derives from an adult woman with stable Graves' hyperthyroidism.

CDR3 DNA sequence: TGCAGTGCTAGAGATACGATATCCTACGAGCAGTACTTC. Translation: CSARDTISYEQYF. The J gene is TRBJ2-7, the V gene TRBV20-1; no firm D call. CDR3 length equals 13 residues. Germline CDR1 is DFQATT and CDR2 is SNEGSKA (reference sequence). V lost 0 bases, J lost 1 base, and 7 bases lay in between.